Listed below are T cell receptor beta chains from one sample, sequenced in a study of tumor-infiltrating lymphocytes in primary liver carcinoma. TCRdb processed the multiplex PCR reads anew with MiXCR; each CDR3 protein has one entry. The top ten clones hold around 8.2% of a sample with more than 95,000 distinct CDR3 sequences, 55% to 75% of them seen once. Input material: liver tumor tissue from sampling region 3. The receptor set was obtained from a woman between 55 and 75 years old with primary liver carcinoma and hepatitis B virus infection. Each CDR3 is given with its conserved first and last residue. The D gene is left open where the match is weak. Part of the rows lack a size; the others show once, few, many or a class for expanded clones.

J,D,length,size,V,CDR3,DNA
TRBJ2-3,.,15,.,TRBV29-1,CSVEGGAGITDTQYF,TGCAGCGTTGAGGGCGGGGCCGGCATCACAGATACGCAGTATTTT
TRBJ1-4,.,13,many,TRBV5-5,CASREGLWEKLFF,TGTGCCAGCCGGGAAGGGCTTTGGGAAAAACTGTTTTTT
TRBJ1-5,.,16,once,TRBV28,CASSLMTGSVDRPQHF,TGTGCCAGCAGTTTAATGACAGGTTCCGTTGATCGGCCCCAGCATTTT
TRBJ2-1,.,15,.,TRBV11-1,CTSAYSGPSYNEKFF,TGTACCAGTGCATATAGCGGCCCTTCCTACAATGAGAAGTTCTTC
TRBJ2-7,.,14,.,TRBV20-1,CSARPGRADGEQYF,TGCAGTGCTCGACCGGGCAGGGCGGATGGCGAGCAGTACTTC
TRBJ2-1,.,11,many,TRBV29-1,CSVEEHNEQFF,TGCAGCGTTGAAGAGCACAATGAGCAGTTCTTC
TRBJ2-1,.,15,.,TRBV11-3,CASSPRSNGNNEQFF,TGCGCCAGCAGCCCTCGGAGTAACGGGAACAATGAGCAGTTCTTC
TRBJ2-3,.,17,.,TRBV11-2,CASSFCPPGISTDTQYF,TGTGCCAGCAGCTTCTGCCCCCCTGGGATTAGCACAGATACGCAGTATTTT
TRBJ2-3,.,16,.,TRBV6-6,CTSMYLRDSRTDTQYF,TGTACCAGCATGTACCTCCGGGACTCCCGCACAGATACGCAGTATTTT
TRBJ1-6,TRBD1,16,.,TRBV11-2,CASSLEGEGAYSHLHF,TGTGCCAGTAGCTTAGAGGGTGAGGGGGCGTATTCACACCTCCACTTT
TRBJ1-5,TRBD1,15,.,TRBV6-6,CASSLWGQGNHPQHF,TGTGCCAGTAGTTTGTGGGGACAGGGCAATCACCCCCAGCATTTT
TRBJ1-1,TRBD1,15,.,TRBV4-1,CAISQIGGEGGKAFF,TGCGCCATCAGCCAGATAGGGGGCGAGGGAGGAAAAGCTTTCTTT
TRBJ1-5,.,13,many,TRBV12-3/TRBV12-4,CASRTGSGQPQHF,TGTGCCAGCAGGACAGGTTCAGGGCAGCCCCAGCATTTT
TRBJ2-7,.,15,.,TRBV4-1,CASSQDLGGQYEQYF,TGTGCCAGCAGCCAAGATCTTGGGGGGCAATACGAGCAGTACTTC
TRBJ2-7,TRBD1,14,.,TRBV6-4,CASSDSQGAAEQYF,TGTGCCAGCAGTGACTCTCAGGGGGCGGCCGAGCAGTACTTC
TRBJ1-5,TRBD1,15,few,TRBV28,CASSSPGGYNQPQHF,TGTGCCAGCAGTTCTCCAGGGGGATACAATCAGCCCCAGCATTTT
TRBJ1-2,.,15,once,TRBV11-2,CASNLEGASNYGYAF,TGTGCCAGCAACTTAGAAGGGGCCAGTAACTATGGCTACGCCTTC
TRBJ1-5,.,15,.,TRBV5-5,CASNFGSAGNQPQHF,TGTGCTAGCAACTTTGGGTCGGCGGGAAATCAGCCCCAGCATTTT
TRBJ2-1,.,13,.,TRBV29-1,CSVQSRGTNEQFF,TGCAGCGTTCAGTCTAGAGGGACCAATGAGCAGTTCTTC
TRBJ2-3,.,12,.,TRBV4-2,CANSSQTVTQYF,TGTGCCAACAGCTCCCAGACGGTTACGCAGTATTTT
TRBJ2-4,TRBD1,14,.,TRBV28,CASSILTSGTAFHF,TGTGCCAGCAGTATACTCACCTCCGGGACAGCGTTCCACTTC
TRBJ2-5,.,15,.,TRBV6-6,CACSTRTEGRETQCF,TGTGCCTGCAGCACCCGGACGGAAGGTCGGGAGACCCAGTGCTTC
TRBJ1-2,.,15,.,TRBV7-8,CANSLAGSLVYGYTF,TGTGCCAACAGCTTAGCGGGCAGTCTAGTCTATGGTTACACCTTC
TRBJ1-1,.,12,.,TRBV11-2,CASSSRLVEAFF,TGTGCCAGCAGCTCTAGACTGGTTGAAGCTTTCTTT
TRBJ2-7,TRBD1,14,many,TRBV6-5,CASSQTGVTYEQYF,TGTGCCAGCAGCCAGACAGGGGTAACCTACGAGCAGTACTTC
TRBJ2-6,.,15,.,TRBV6-5,CASSSRTTGTNVLTF,TGTGCCAGCAGTTCTCGGACAACTGGGACCAACGTCCTGACTTTC
TRBJ2-7,.,14,.,TRBV10-3,CAISERGSSYEQYF,TGTGCCATCAGTGAACGGGGGAGCTCCTACGAGCAGTACTTC